The clone carrying this T cell receptor (beta chain) showed up many times. The data were taken from a study of neurological immune-mediated disorders. The cDNA came from 5'RACE, which used 10-nucleotide random UMIs. One entry per CDR3 protein results from TCRdb running MiXCR on the 5' RACE reads. The table has tens of thousands of distinct CDR3 sequences, less than 5.5% seen once. Germline loops: CDR1 SGHTA, CDR2 FQGNSA. The CDR3 is 16 amino acids. V trimming: 3 bases; J trimming: 4 bases; junction bases outside the gene matches: 4. This TCR was recovered from a man aged 30-40 years with multiple sclerosis. The chain links TRBV7-2 to TRBJ2-1; 12 bases are shared with TRBD2. The source material was PBMCs. DNA for the CDR3: TGTGCCAGCAGCTTCGGACTAGCGGGGATATACAATGAGCAGTTCTTC. Residues: CASSFGLAGIYNEQFF.